This TCR beta chain comes out of a study of T cell repertoires in cytomegalovirus infection. About the study: The authors relied on CMV epitopes, both recently identified HLA-C-restricted and well-studied HLA-B-restricted. Carrying CMV and the relevant HLA type showed in public TCR beta signatures. Study-level points and caveats: Public TCR beta family frequency separated CMV-and-HLA carriers, including in an independent cohort.

Germline V gene data show CDR1 as SNHLY and CDR2 as FYNNEI. V was shortened by 10 bases and J by 4 bases, with 11 bases between the two germline ends. The CDR3 runs to 12 residues. TCRdb redid the calling of the reads with MiXCR, one entry per CDR3 protein. The profile shows about 830,000 distinct CDR3 sequences, 30% to 35% of them singletons. Regarding this clonotype: Its antigen is currently unknown.

The genes are TRBV2 and TRBJ2-1; either TRBD1 or TRBD2 may supply D (5 bases each). This sample comprised cultured CD8+ T cells from PBMCs, obtained from culture after CMV antigen stimulation. The TCR comes from a human donor in good health (CMV status not recorded). Some clones in this sample may be carry-over from other donors' samples. DNA for the CDR3: TGTGCCACAGAGGGGAGATACAATGAGCAGTTCTTC. Translating it yields CATEGRYNEQFF. The variable domain in full, with the rest retrieved from reference TRBV2 and TRBJ2-1, is EPEVTQTPSHQVTQMGQEVILRCVPISNHLYFYWYRQILGQKVEFLVSFYNNEISEKSEIFDDQFSVERPDGSNFTLKIRSTKLEDSAMYFCATEGRYNEQFFGPGTRLTVL.